This T cell receptor (beta chain) was recovered during a study of neoadjuvant nivolumab and ipilimumab in lung cancer. Assay: immunoSEQ multiplex PCR; the TCRdb copy retains only in-frame clones and omits some. The table shows about 38,000 clones, with 85% to 90% occurring only once. Deletions cut 3 bases from V and 0 bases from J, with 15 bases between. CDR1 LNHNV and CDR2 YYDKDF come from the germline V gene (reference sequence). The CDR3 consists of 18 residues. The chain has TRBV15 and TRBJ2-6; no firm D call. The clonotype comes from an adult with non-small cell lung cancer. The material was peripheral blood, obtained before neoadjuvant nivolumab, alone or with ipilimumab. Written as DNA, the CDR3 is TGTGCCACCAGCAGCCCCCCAGTGGCCCGCTCTGGGGCCAACGTCCTGACTTTC. It is translated as CATSSPPVARSGANVLTF.